Each of the 12 T cell receptor beta chains below was sequenced from the same sample in a study of T cells in Graves' hyperthyroidism and ophthalmopathy. Researchers took RNA transcripts and amplified the TCR beta CDR3 regions from them. Initially, a first-round RT-PCR of the TCR CDR3 employed the HTBI primer set. One entry per CDR3 protein results from TCRdb running MiXCR on the multiplex PCR reads. Seen here are roughly 800,000 distinct CDR3 sequences, 38% observed once, and the top ten hold 8.9%. Input material: blood. The source of these receptors is a man younger than 35 with Graves' hyperthyroidism.

This clonotype was recorded at least ten times. The rearrangement uses TRBV19 and TRBJ1-1; perhaps TRBD1 as D (6 bases). Germline V gene data show CDR1 as LNHDA and CDR2 as SQIVND (reference sequence). The V and J ends lost 7 bases and 0 bases respectively, with 15 bases between them. The CDR3 totals 15 residues. CDR3 nucleotide sequence: TGTGCCAGTATCGGCACAGGGCCCCTGAACACTGAAGCTTTCTTT. It encodes CASIGTGPLNTEAFF.

This clonotype was seen repeatedly, ten times or more. The rearrangement joins TRBV20-1 to TRBJ1-4; D is possibly TRBD1 (5 bases). This CDR3 region has 14 residues. Per germline, CDR1 DFQATT and CDR2 SNEGSKA (reference sequence). Trimming removed 3 bases at V and 7 bases at J, with 15 bases between. Here the CDR3 reads CSASMAGSGEKLFF. CDR3 sequence (DNA): TGCAGTGCTAGTATGGCAGGGAGCGGTGAAAAACTGTTTTTT.

The rearrangement joins TRBV19 to TRBJ2-3, with D maybe TRBD1 (5 bases). The germline CDR1 and CDR2 sequences are LNHDA and SQIVND (reference sequence). This CDR3 is built from 15 residues. V was trimmed by 3 bases and J by 4 bases, leaving 14 bases between them. The CDR3: CASSIEPGLADTQYF. For the CDR3, the DNA is TGTGCCAGTAGTATCGAACCAGGGTTGGCAGATACGCAGTATTTT.

This clonotype was observed a handful of times. The J gene is TRBJ2-7, the V gene TRBV6-5; TRBD1 might be the D (7 bases). V gave up 5 bases and J gave up 7 bases, with 15 bases separating them. From germline, CDR1 is MNHEY and CDR2 SVGAGI. The CDR3 sequence is 13 residues long. CDR3 in amino acids: CASSAGQTGEQYF. The CDR3 bases are TGTGCCAGCAGTGCGGGACAGACGGGGGAGCAGTACTTC.

This chain uses TRBV7-2 with TRBJ1-1; TRBD1 might be the D (6 bases). The V and J ends lost 1 base and 3 bases respectively, with 9 bases between them. This CDR3 region has 14 residues. Germline CDR1 SGHTA, CDR2 FQGNSA. In DNA form, the CDR3 reads TGTGCCAGCAGCTTAGGATACAGGGACACTGAAGCTTTCTTT. It yields the protein CASSLGYRDTEAFF.

The chain has TRBV7-9 and TRBJ1-6; TRBD1 matches 7 bases. V lost 8 bases and J lost 7; bases outside the gene matches: 11. Germline-derived CDR1 and CDR2 are SEHNR and FQNEAQ (reference sequence). The length of the CDR3 is 15 residues. Written as DNA, the CDR3 is TGTGCCAGCGGCAAGACAGGGACGGGGAATTCACCCCTCCACTTT. Amino acid sequence: CASGKTGTGNSPLHF. The full variable domain, with the rest looked up from reference TRBV7-9 and TRBJ1-6, is DTGVSQNPRHKITKRGQNVTFRCDPISEHNRLYWYRQTLGQGPEFLTYFQNEAQLEKSRLLSDRFSAERPKGSFSTLEIQRTEQGDSAMYLCASGKTGTGNSPLHFGNGTRLTVT.

This clonotype showed up many times. Mismatch with germline at one junction end may stem from a read error. The chain is built from TRBV11-2 and TRBJ2-7; 9 bases are shared with TRBD1. This CDR3 is 11 amino acids long. Germline-derived CDR1 and CDR2 are SGHAT and FQNNGV. CDR3 protein: CASSEGTGHIF. DNA of the CDR3: TGTGCCAGCAGCGAAGGGACAGGGCATATCTTC.

As to this clonotype: One end of the junction varies from germline; a read error may be responsible. The rearrangement joins TRBV12-3 or TRBV12-4 to TRBJ2-4, with a tentative D call TRBD2 (5 bases). The CDR3 length is 14 residues. As DNA, the CDR3 is TGTGCCAGCAGCTTAGACTGGTTCCGGGGTATTCAGTACTTC. It codes for CASSLDWFRGIQYF.

The gene calls are TRBV6-6 and TRBJ1-5; 8 nucleotides match TRBD1. V gave up 2 bases and J gave up 5 bases; unmatched junction bases: 5. This CDR3 comprises 15 residues. Looked up from germline, CDR1 is MNHNY and CDR2 is SVGAGI (reference sequence). CDR3 sequence (DNA): TGTGCCAGCAGTTACGTACAGGGGGACTATCAGCCCCAGCATTTT. Residues: CASSYVQGDYQPQHF.

As concerns this clonotype: Germline and junction disagree at one end, which may indicate a read error. The rearrangement links TRBV9 to TRBJ2-2; TRBD2 aligns across 8 bases. Germline CDR1 SGDLS, CDR2 YYNGEE. The length of the CDR3 is 12 residues. CDR3 sequence: CASSVGAGGLFF. For the CDR3, the DNA is TGTGCCAGCAGCGTAGGGGCGGGGGGGCTGTTTTTT.

The chain combines TRBV12-3 or TRBV12-4 with TRBJ1-5; a weak D match, TRBD1 (5 bases). V dropped 7 bases and J dropped 4 bases, with 14 bases sitting between them. The CDR3 runs 14 residues. CDR3 residues: CASTSGLWNQPQHF. The CDR3 DNA reads TGTGCCAGCACCTCGGGACTTTGGAATCAGCCCCAGCATTTT.

V and J are TRBV30 and TRBJ2-7, with TRBD1 as a possible D gene (5 bases). CDR3 length equals 13 residues. V was cut by 3 bases and J by 3 bases, with 12 bases left in between. Germline lookup yields CDR1 GTSNPN and CDR2 SVGIG (reference sequence). DNA of the CDR3: TGTGCCTGGAGGGACACGGACGGCTACGAGCAGTACTTC. As protein: CAWRDTDGYEQYF.